These 14 T cell receptor beta chains originate from one sample sequenced in a study of shared clonotypes between healthy human individuals (TCRdb year 2020). The protocol used for the library was the immunoSEQ multiplex PCR assay. The table comes from immuneACCESS by way of TCRdb, which keeps in-frame sequences with V and J called. Part of the clones is missing from these tables; in studies checked, under half for an unresolved V gene and the rest for unknown reasons. For this sample the table gives about 980,000 clones, of which roughly 72% were detected only once. Clones ranked in the top ten supply nearly 1.5% of the sample. Input material: memory CD4+ T cells sorted from blood. The intended sense of this specimen's cell subset or site label: CD45RA-negative fraction. Receptor source: a man between 18 and 35 years old in good health.

This chain joins TRBV15 and TRBJ1-1, with 8 bases identical to TRBD1. The CDR3 sequence is 16 residues long. V lost 0 bases and J lost 8; bases outside the gene matches: 11. CDR1 and CDR2 (germline): LNHNV, YYDKDF (reference sequence). The CDR3 DNA reads as TGTGCCACCAGCAGAGATCGGTCAGGGACAGGAGAAGAAGCTTTCTTT. This translates into CATSRDRSGTGEEAFF.

As DNA, the CDR3 is TGTGCCAGTAGTAGTCATTATGGCTACACCTTC. Its translation is CASSSHYGYTF. The rearrangement uses TRBV19 and TRBJ1-2; no reliable D call. From germline, CDR1 is LNHDA and CDR2 SQIVND (reference sequence). V gave up 4 bases and J gave up 5 bases, with 5 bases separating them. The CDR3 runs 11 residues.

This clone turned up a few times. The chain couples TRBV25-1 to TRBJ1-2; the D gene is possibly TRBD1 (5 bases). Trimming cost V 2 bases and J 8 bases, with 18 bases left between them. The germline CDR1 and CDR2 sequences are MGHDK and SYGVNS. The CDR3 is 15 amino acids. The CDR3 region is CASSEPRTPQRGYTF. CDR3 sequence (DNA): TGTGCCAGCAGTGAACCCCGGACACCCCAGAGAGGCTACACCTTC.

The chain recombines TRBV7-2 with TRBJ2-5, with 8 bases fitting TRBD2. With 2 bases clipped from V and 5 bases from J, the junction kept 10 bases outside the gene matches. The CDR3 loop spans 16 amino acids. CDR1 and CDR2 from the germline V gene are SGHTA and FQGNSA. The CDR3 sequence is CASSLIPAGGGETQYF. CDR3 sequence (DNA): TGTGCCAGCAGCTTAATCCCTGCGGGAGGAGGGGAGACCCAGTACTTC.

This clone was counted a few times. The rearrangement links TRBV5-1 to TRBJ1-5; no definite D call. Trimming removed 6 bases from V and 8 bases from J, with 6 bases in between. Germline V gene lookup returns CDR1 SGHRS and CDR2 YFSETQ. The CDR3 contains 10 residues. CDR3 sequence (DNA): TGCGCCAGCACTTTTAAGCCCCAGCATTTT. Protein: CASTFKPQHF.

The chain uses TRBV28 and TRBJ2-7, with 7 bases lining up with TRBD2. Unmatched junction bases numbered 11, after V lost 5 bases and J lost 7 bases. Germline-derived CDR1 and CDR2 are MDHEN and SYDVKM. The CDR3 consists of 14 residues. CDR3 nucleotide sequence: TGTGCCAGCAGTCCTCGGACTAGTGCGAGGGAGCAGTACTTC. Translated: CASSPRTSAREQYF.

The chain links TRBV2 to TRBJ2-7; D not resolved. The CDR3 length is 15 residues. The V and J ends lost 2 bases and 1 base respectively, with 12 bases between them. Germline assignment: CDR1 SNHLY and CDR2 FYNNEI. CDR3 DNA sequence: TGTGCCAGCAGTGAATTGGTAGGCCAATCCTACGAGCAGTACTTC. Translated, it gives CASSELVGQSYEQYF.

The J gene is TRBJ2-2, the V gene TRBV18; 11 bases align to TRBD1. With 5 bases clipped from V and 6 bases from J, the junction kept 2 bases outside the gene matches. This CDR3 contains 14 residues. Per germline, CDR1 KGHSH and CDR2 LQKENI. CDR3 amino acids: CASSGQGAAGELFF. CDR3 sequence (DNA): TGTGCCAGCTCAGGACAGGGGGCAGCCGGGGAGCTGTTTTTT. Full variable domain (remainder filled in from reference TRBV18 and TRBJ2-2): NAGVMQNPRHLVRRRGQEARLRCSPMKGHSHVYWYRQLPEEGLKFMVYLQKENIIDESGMPKERFSAEFPKEGPSILRIQQVVRGDSAAYFCASSGQGAAGELFFGEGSRLTVL.

The rearrangement joins TRBV7-2 to TRBJ2-1, with 13 nucleotides matching TRBD2. CDR3 length equals 16 residues. V was pared by 3 bases and J by 7 bases, with 6 bases of the junction left unmatched. Germline V CDR1 and CDR2: SGHTA, FQGNSA. CDR3 sequence (DNA): TGTGCCAGCAGCTTGAGGGGGACTAGCGGGGTAAATGAGCAGTTCTTC. Its protein is CASSLRGTSGVNEQFF.

This clone was counted a few times. The same CDR3 is also encoded by other DNA sequences in this sample. The chain is built from TRBV7-2 and TRBJ2-5; maybe TRBD2 (5 bases). The CDR3 totals 13 residues. The germline V gene has CDR1 SGHTA and CDR2 FQGNSA. Trimming removed 3 bases at V and 4 bases at J, with 9 bases between. The CDR3 DNA sequence: TGTGCCAGCAGCTTTAAGGGAGTAGAGACCCAGTACTTC. It specifies CASSFKGVETQYF.

This clone was recorded a few times. The junction and the germline gene differ at one end; a read error may be behind it. V gene TRBV6-1 combines with J gene TRBJ2-7; D is possibly TRBD1 or TRBD2 (5 bases each). The germline CDR1 and CDR2 sequences are MNHNS and SASEGT. The CDR3 runs 17 residues. CDR3 sequence (DNA): TGTGCCAGCAGTCAAGCCACCGGGGACGGTCCGGCCTACGAGCAGTACTTC. Translated, it gives CASSQATGDGPAYEQYF.

The V and J genes are TRBV5-1 and TRBJ2-4; D is perhaps TRBD1 (6 bases). This CDR3 spans 18 amino acids. Trimming took off 0 bases at V and 1 base at J, with 17 bases between the two ends. Germline assignment: CDR1 SGHRS and CDR2 YFSETQ. CDR3 sequence reads: CASSLGTVHLGAKNIQYF. The CDR3 DNA follows: TGCGCCAGCAGCTTGGGGACAGTTCATCTTGGTGCCAAAAACATTCAGTACTTC.

The V and J genes are TRBV4-1 and TRBJ1-5; D remains ambiguous. Germline-derived CDR1 and CDR2 are MGHRA and YSYEKL. V lost 0 bases to trimming and J lost 6 bases, with 12 bases between them. The CDR3 runs 15 residues. The CDR3 reads CASSQDPKFGQPQHF. The CDR3 DNA follows: TGCGCCAGCAGCCAAGATCCCAAATTCGGTCAGCCCCAGCATTTT.

J is TRBJ1-1 and V is TRBV5-1; TRBD1 is a possible D gene (5 bases). Per the germline V gene, CDR1 is SGHRS and CDR2 is YFSETQ. The CDR3 loop spans 14 amino acids. V lost 2 bases and J 4 bases, leaving 12 bases between the germline ends. The CDR3 loop is CASSFNQGGTEAFF. DNA of the CDR3: TGCGCCAGCAGCTTTAACCAGGGAGGCACTGAAGCTTTCTTT.